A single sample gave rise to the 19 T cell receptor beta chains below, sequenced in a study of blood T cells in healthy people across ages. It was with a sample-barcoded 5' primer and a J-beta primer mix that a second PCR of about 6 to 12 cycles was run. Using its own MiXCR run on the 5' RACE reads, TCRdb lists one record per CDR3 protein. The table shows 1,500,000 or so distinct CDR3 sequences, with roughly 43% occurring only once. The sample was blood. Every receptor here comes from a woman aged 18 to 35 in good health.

The CDR3 DNA reads as TGCGCCAGCAGCTTGGGGGGCGGGGGCCCTGAAGCTTTCTTT. Amino acids: CASSLGGGGPEAFF. V gene TRBV5-1 combines with J gene TRBJ1-1, with D tentatively TRBD1 (6 bases). This CDR3 has 14 amino acids. V was clipped by 0 bases and J by 6 bases, with 12 bases between them. In germline, CDR1 is SGHRS, CDR2 YFSETQ. The full variable domain, its missing parts supplied by reference TRBV5-1 and TRBJ1-1, is KAGVTQTPRYLIKTRGQQVTLSCSPISGHRSVSWYQQTPGQGLQFLFEYFSETQRNKGNFPGRFSGRQFSNSRSEMNVSTLELGDSALYLCASSLGGGGPEAFFGQGTRLTVV.

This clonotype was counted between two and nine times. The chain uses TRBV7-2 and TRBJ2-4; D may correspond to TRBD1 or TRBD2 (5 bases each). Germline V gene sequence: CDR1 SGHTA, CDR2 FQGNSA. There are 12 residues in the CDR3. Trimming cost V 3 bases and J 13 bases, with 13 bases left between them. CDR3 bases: TGTGCCAGCAGCTTCCACAGAGGGGAGCAGTACTTC. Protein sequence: CASSFHRGEQYF. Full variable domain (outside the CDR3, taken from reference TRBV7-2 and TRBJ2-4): GAGVSQSPSNKVTEKGKDVELRCDPISGHTALYWYRQSLGQGLEFLIYFQGNSAPDKSGLPSDRFSAERTGGSVSTLTIQRTQQEDSAVYLCASSFHRGEQYFGAGTRLSVL.

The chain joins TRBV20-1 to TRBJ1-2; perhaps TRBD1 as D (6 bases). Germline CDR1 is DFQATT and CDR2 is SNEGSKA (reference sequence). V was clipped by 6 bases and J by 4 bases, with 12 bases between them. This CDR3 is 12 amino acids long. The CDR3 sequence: CSAKGGSYGYTF. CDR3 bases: TGCAGTGCCAAAGGGGGTTCCTATGGCTACACCTTC.

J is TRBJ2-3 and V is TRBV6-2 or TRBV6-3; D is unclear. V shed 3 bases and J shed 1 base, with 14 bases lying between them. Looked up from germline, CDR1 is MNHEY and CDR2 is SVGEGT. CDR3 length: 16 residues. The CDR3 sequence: CASSYRTGERTDTQYF. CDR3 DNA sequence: TGTGCCAGCAGTTATCGTACTGGCGAACGCACAGATACGCAGTATTTT.

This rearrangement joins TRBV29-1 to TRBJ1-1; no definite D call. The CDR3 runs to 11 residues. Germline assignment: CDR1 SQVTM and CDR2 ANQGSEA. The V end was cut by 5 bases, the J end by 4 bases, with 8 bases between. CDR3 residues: CSVTEVTEAFF. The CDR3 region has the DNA TGCAGCGTTACTGAAGTCACTGAAGCTTTCTTT. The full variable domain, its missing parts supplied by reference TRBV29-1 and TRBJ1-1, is SAVISQKPSRDICQRGTSLTIQCQVDSQVTMMFWYRQQPGQSLTLIATANQGSEATYESGFVIDKFPISRPNLTFSTLTVSNMSPEDSSIYLCSVTEVTEAFFGQGTRLTVV.

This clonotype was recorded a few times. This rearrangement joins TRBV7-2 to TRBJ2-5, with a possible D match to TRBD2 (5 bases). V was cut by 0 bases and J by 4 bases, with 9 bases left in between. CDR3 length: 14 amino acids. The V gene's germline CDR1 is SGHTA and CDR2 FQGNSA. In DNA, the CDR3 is TGTGCCAGCAGCTTAGCACTTAGCGCAGAGACCCAGTACTTC. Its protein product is CASSLALSAETQYF. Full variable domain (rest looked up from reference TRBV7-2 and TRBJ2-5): GAGVSQSPSNKVTEKGKDVELRCDPISGHTALYWYRQSLGQGLEFLIYFQGNSAPDKSGLPSDRFSAERTGGSVSTLTIQRTQQEDSAVYLCASSLALSAETQYFGPGTRLLVL.

CDR3 DNA: TGTGCCAGCAGCTTTGAACTCAATGAGCAGTTCTTC. Its translation: CASSFELNEQFF. V is TRBV5-5 and J is TRBJ2-1; D gene unclear. The ends were cut back, 2 bases at V and 6 bases at J, with 6 bases in the middle. The germline gives CDR1 SGHKS, CDR2 YYEKEE (reference sequence). This CDR3 spans 12 amino acids.

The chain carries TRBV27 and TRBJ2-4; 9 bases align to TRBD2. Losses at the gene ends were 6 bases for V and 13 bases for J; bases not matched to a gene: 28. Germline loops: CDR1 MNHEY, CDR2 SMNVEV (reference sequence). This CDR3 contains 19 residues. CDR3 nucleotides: TGTGCCAGCAGATCTGTAAACTCAGGTAGCGGGAGCTCCTACAATGAGCAGTACTTC. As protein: CASRSVNSGSGSSYNEQYF.

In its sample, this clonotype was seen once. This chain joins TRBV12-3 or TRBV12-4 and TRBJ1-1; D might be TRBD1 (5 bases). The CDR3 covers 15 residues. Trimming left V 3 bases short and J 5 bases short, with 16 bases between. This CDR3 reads CASSLFRGAGTEAFF. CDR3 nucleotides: TGTGCCAGCAGTTTGTTTAGGGGAGCTGGAACTGAAGCTTTCTTT.

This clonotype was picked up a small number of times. In nucleotides, the CDR3 is TGTGCCAGCAGTTACTCTGTTAATCAGCCCCAGCATTTT. Its protein is CASSYSVNQPQHF. The chain carries TRBV6-2 or TRBV6-3 and TRBJ1-5, with D unresolved. The CDR3 sequence is 13 residues long. The ends were cut back, 0 bases at V and 4 bases at J, with 4 bases in the middle. Germline-derived CDR1 and CDR2 are MNHEY and SVGEGT.

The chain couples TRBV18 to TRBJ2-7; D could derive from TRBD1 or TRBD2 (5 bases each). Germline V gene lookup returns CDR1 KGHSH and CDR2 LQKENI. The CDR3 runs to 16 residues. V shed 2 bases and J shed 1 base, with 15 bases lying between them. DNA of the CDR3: TGTGCCAGCTCACCAGGGACCACGCTGGGTTCCTACGAGCAGTACTTC. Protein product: CASSPGTTLGSYEQYF.

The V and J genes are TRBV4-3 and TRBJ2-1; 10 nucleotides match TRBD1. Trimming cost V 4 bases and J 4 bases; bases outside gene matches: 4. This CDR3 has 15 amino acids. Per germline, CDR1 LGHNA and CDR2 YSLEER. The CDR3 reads CASSPWDRGYNEQFF. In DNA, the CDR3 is TGCGCCAGCAGCCCATGGGACAGGGGTTACAATGAGCAGTTCTTC.

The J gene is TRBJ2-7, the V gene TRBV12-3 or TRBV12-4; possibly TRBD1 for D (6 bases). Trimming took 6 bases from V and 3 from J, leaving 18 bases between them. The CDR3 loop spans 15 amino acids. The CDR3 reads CASSRSGQIRYEQYF. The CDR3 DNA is TGTGCCAGCAGCCGATCGGGACAAATACGCTACGAGCAGTACTTC.

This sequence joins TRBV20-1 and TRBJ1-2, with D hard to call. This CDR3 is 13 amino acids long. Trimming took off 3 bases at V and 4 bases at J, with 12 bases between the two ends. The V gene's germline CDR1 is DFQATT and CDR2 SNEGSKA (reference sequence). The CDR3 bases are TGCAGTGCTAGTCTCGTTAATCCCTATGGCTACACCTTC. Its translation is CSASLVNPYGYTF.

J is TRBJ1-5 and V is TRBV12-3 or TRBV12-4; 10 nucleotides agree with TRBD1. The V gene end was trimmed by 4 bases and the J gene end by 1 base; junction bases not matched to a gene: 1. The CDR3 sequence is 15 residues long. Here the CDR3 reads CASSWGQGSNQPQHF. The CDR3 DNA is TGTGCCAGCAGTTGGGGACAGGGGAGCAATCAGCCCCAGCATTTT.

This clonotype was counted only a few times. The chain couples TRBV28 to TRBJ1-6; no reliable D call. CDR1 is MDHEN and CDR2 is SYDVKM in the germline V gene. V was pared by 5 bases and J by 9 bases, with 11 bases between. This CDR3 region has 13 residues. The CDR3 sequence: CASSTVRSSPLHF. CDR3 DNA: TGTGCCAGCAGTACTGTAAGGTCTTCACCCCTCCACTTT. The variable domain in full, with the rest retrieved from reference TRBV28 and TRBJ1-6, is DVKVTQSSRYLVKRTGEKVFLECVQDMDHENMFWYRQDPGLGLRLIYFSYDVKMKEKGDIPEGYSVSREKKERFSLILESASTNQTSMYLCASSTVRSSPLHFGNGTRLTVT.

The CDR3 region is CASRVLAEETQYF. The CDR3 DNA is TGTGCCAGCAGGGTACTTGCGGAAGAGACCCAGTACTTC. The genes are TRBV7-2 and TRBJ2-5, with D uncertain. The CDR3 sequence is 13 residues long. Germline-derived CDR1 and CDR2 are SGHTA and FQGNSA. Trimming shortened V by 6 bases and J by 3 bases, and 11 bases separated the two germline ends.

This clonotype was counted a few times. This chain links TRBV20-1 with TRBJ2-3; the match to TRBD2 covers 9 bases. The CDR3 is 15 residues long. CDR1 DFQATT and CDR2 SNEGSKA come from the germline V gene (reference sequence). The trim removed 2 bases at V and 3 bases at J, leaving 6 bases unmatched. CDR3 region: CSARSSGKSTDTQYF. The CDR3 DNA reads TGCAGTGCTAGATCTAGCGGGAAGTCGACAGATACGCAGTATTTT.

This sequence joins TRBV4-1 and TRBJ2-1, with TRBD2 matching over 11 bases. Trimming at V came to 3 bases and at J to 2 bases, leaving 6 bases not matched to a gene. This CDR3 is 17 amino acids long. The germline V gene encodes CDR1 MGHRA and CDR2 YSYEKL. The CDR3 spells CASSQPTSGRAYNEQFF. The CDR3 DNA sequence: TGCGCCAGCAGCCAGCCCACTAGCGGGAGAGCCTACAATGAGCAGTTCTTC.